Listed below are T cell receptor beta chains from one sample, sequenced in a study of blood T cell repertoires in COVID-19. Sequencing used immunoSEQ multiplex PCR; TCRdb keeps in-frame clones, though not all of them. The sample carries 100,000 to 130,000 clones, about 89% recorded once. The sample comprised peripheral blood. Receptors originate from a man aged 40-55 years with active or convalescent COVID-19. CDR3s include the opening cysteine and the closing phenylalanine or tryptophan. D genes are given only for firm matches. Some rows have no size entry. The others give once, few or many, or a class for an expanded clone.

>TRBJ2-1|-|TRBV6-1|-
CASSESVLNEQFF
TGTGCCAGCAGTGAATCCGTCCTCAATGAGCAGTTCTTC
>TRBJ2-1|once|TRBV19|TRBD2
CASSIGTSGGEQFF
TGTGCCAGTAGTATTGGGACTAGCGGGGGCGAGCAGTTCTTC
>TRBJ1-2|-|TRBV5-1|TRBD1
CASSLGAPSGQGGGYTF
TGCGCCAGCAGCTTGGGGGCGCCGTCGGGACAGGGAGGTGGCTACACCTTC
>TRBJ2-5|-|TRBV2|TRBD2
CASRAFSGGGETRYF
TGTGCCAGCAGGGCATTTAGCGGGGGGGGAGAGACCCGGTACTTC
>TRBJ2-2|-|TRBV6-5|-
CASSSDSNTGELFF
TGTGCCAGCAGTTCTGACAGTAACACCGGGGAGCTGTTTTTT
>TRBJ1-4|-|TRBV2|-
CASRDRQTNDEKLFF
TGTGCCAGCAGAGACCGACAGACAAACGACGAAAAACTGTTTTTT
>TRBJ2-1|-|TRBV27|-
CASSSNYNEQFF
TGTGCCAGCAGTTCCAACTACAATGAGCAGTTCTTC
>TRBJ2-5|-|TRBV7-2|TRBD2
CASSIPLTSGPQETQYF
TGTGCCAGCAGCATCCCCTTGACTAGCGGGCCTCAAGAGACCCAGTACTTC
>TRBJ1-5|large|TRBV7-8|-
CASSPYEQAYSNQPQHF
TGTGCCAGCAGCCCTTATGAACAGGCCTATAGCAATCAGCCCCAGCATTTT
>TRBJ2-3|-|TRBV6-5|TRBD1
CASNPRGIATDTQYF
TGTGCCAGCAACCCCAGGGGGATAGCAACAGATACGCAGTATTTT
>TRBJ1-5|-|TRBV19|-
CASSRYRDSNQPQHF
TGTGCCAGTAGCAGATACAGGGATAGCAATCAGCCCCAGCATTTT
>TRBJ2-2|-|TRBV29-1|-
CSVRTATNTGELFF
TGCAGCGTCAGGACAGCTACGAACACCGGGGAGCTGTTTTTT
>TRBJ2-1|few|TRBV20-1|-
CSASTGGIRGEQFF
TGCAGTGCTAGTACTGGCGGGATACGCGGTGAGCAGTTCTTC
>TRBJ1-5|-|TRBV19|-
CASSIQGGSQPQHF
TGTGCCAGTAGTATTCAGGGAGGGAGTCAGCCCCAGCATTTT
>TRBJ2-5|-|TRBV7-9|-
CASSPRRGGYETQYF
TGTGCCAGCAGCCCCCGAAGAGGGGGATACGAGACCCAGTACTTC
>TRBJ2-7|-|TRBV7-3|-
CASSFQSGSYEQYF
TGTGCCAGCAGCTTCCAGAGCGGAAGTTACGAGCAGTACTTC
>TRBJ2-3|-|TRBV29-1|TRBD2
CSAMGLAVPSTDTQYF
TGCAGCGCTATGGGACTAGCGGTTCCTAGCACAGATACGCAGTATTTT
>TRBJ2-1|-|TRBV19|TRBD1
CASSATDRDNEQFF
TGTGCCAGTAGTGCGACGGACAGGGACAATGAGCAGTTCTTC
>TRBJ2-3|-|TRBV18|TRBD1
CASSPRGTGATDTQYF
TGTGCCAGCTCACCACGCGGGACAGGGGCCACAGATACGCAGTATTTT
>TRBJ2-1|-|TRBV10-3|TRBD2
CAIRRGTSYNEQFF
TGTGCCATCAGGAGGGGGACTAGTTACAATGAGCAGTTCTTC
>TRBJ2-7|-|TRBV5-4|-
CASSFRQNEQYF
TGTGCCAGCAGCTTTCGACAGAACGAGCAGTACTTC
>TRBJ2-2|-|TRBV4-1|-
CASSQDDPVVPWAANTGELFF
TGCGCCAGCAGCCAAGACGACCCCGTCGTCCCGTGGGCCGCGAACACCGGGGAGCTGTTTTTT
>TRBJ1-2|-|TRBV7-8|TRBD1
CASTRNTGGDYGYTF
TGTGCCAGCACCCGAAACACAGGGGGCGACTATGGCTACACCTTC
>TRBJ1-3|-|TRBV7-2|-
CASSSPPVGLDGNTIYF
TGTGCCAGCAGCTCTCCCCCCGTGGGTCTAGACGGAAACACCATATATTTT
>TRBJ1-1|-|TRBV5-1|TRBD1
CASSHPTDRVDTEAFF
TGCGCCAGCAGCCACCCCACCGACAGGGTGGACACTGAAGCTTTCTTT
>TRBJ1-1|-|TRBV19|-
CASRAAATVNTEAFF
TGTGCCAGTAGGGCCGCCGCCACCGTGAACACTGAAGCTTTCTTT
>TRBJ2-7|-|TRBV6-5|-
CASSYVGTSTRYEQYF
TGTGCCAGCAGTTACGTCGGGACATCGACTCGCTACGAGCAGTACTTC
>TRBJ2-7|-|TRBV29-1|TRBD1
CSAGQGNYEQYF
TGCAGCGCGGGACAGGGAAACTACGAGCAGTACTTC
>TRBJ2-7|-|TRBV28|TRBD2
CASSLSTSGRASYEQYF
TGTGCCAGCAGTTTATCGACTAGCGGGAGGGCCTCCTACGAGCAGTACTTC
>TRBJ2-1|-|TRBV4-1|TRBD1
CASSQEALDRANEQFF
TGCGCCAGCAGCCAAGAAGCCCTTGACAGGGCGAATGAGCAGTTCTTC
>TRBJ1-3|few|TRBV19|TRBD1
CASTLGQALPSSGNTIYF
TGTGCCAGTACCCTCGGACAGGCTCTTCCGAGCTCTGGAAACACCATATATTTT
>TRBJ2-5|-|TRBV6-4|TRBD2
CASSGTRTSKETQYF
TGTGCCAGCAGTGGGACTAGGACTAGCAAAGAGACCCAGTACTTC
>TRBJ1-3|-|TRBV14|-
CATHERTSGNTIYF
TGTGCCACCCATGAGAGAACCTCTGGAAACACCATATATTTT
>TRBJ2-2|once|TRBV5-1|-
CASSLGLVANTGELFF
TGCGCCAGCAGCTTGGGACTAGTAGCGAACACCGGGGAGCTGTTTTTT
>TRBJ1-4|once|TRBV19|-
CASEGRTEAHEKLFF
TGTGCCAGTGAGGGCCGGACAGAAGCTCATGAAAAACTGTTTTTT
>TRBJ1-5|-|TRBV19|-
CASSIMYNSNQPQHF
TGTGCCAGTAGTATTATGTACAATAGCAATCAGCCCCAGCATTTT
>TRBJ2-7|-|TRBV30|-
CAWSGLAHYEQYF
TGTGCCTGGAGTGGGCTAGCTCACTACGAGCAGTACTTC
>TRBJ2-1|-|TRBV4-1|TRBD2
CASSQDLAGLSYNEQFF
TGCGCCAGCAGCCAAGATCTAGCGGGACTCTCCTACAATGAGCAGTTCTTC
>TRBJ2-1|-|TRBV7-2|TRBD2
CASSLVASGSSLYEQFF
TGTGCCAGCAGCTTAGTGGCTAGCGGGAGTTCTTTGTATGAGCAGTTCTTC
>TRBJ2-4|-|TRBV28|TRBD2
CASSARAGGGILNIQYF
TGTGCCAGCAGTGCCCGAGCGGGAGGGGGCATTTTAAACATTCAGTACTTC
>TRBJ1-2|-|TRBV10-3|-
CAISEHSYGYTF
TGTGCCATCAGTGAGCACAGCTATGGCTACACCTTC
>TRBJ2-3|once|TRBV18|-
CASSPRQATDTQYF
TGTGCCAGCTCACCAAGGCAGGCTACAGATACGCAGTATTTT
>TRBJ2-7|-|TRBV15|TRBD1
CATSIEPTGGYEQYF
TGTGCCACCAGCATAGAACCGACAGGGGGCTACGAGCAGTACTTC